The 10 T cell receptor beta chains below were found in one sample sequenced in a study of identical twins. TCRdb used MiXCR to reprocess the 5' RACE reads, holding one entry per CDR3 protein. The table lists about 520,000 distinct CDR3 sequences, less than 25% of them singletons. A further study also used this sample, focusing on T cells expressing NK-cell markers.

Sequencing was done on a sample of CD4+ T cells sorted from blood. The source of these receptors is a woman aged 18-35 years in good health.

The chain links TRBV20-1 to TRBJ2-1; the match to TRBD2 covers 12 bases. Germline assignment: CDR1 DFQATT and CDR2 SNEGSKA (reference sequence). This CDR3 contains 13 residues. With 6 bases clipped from V and 8 bases from J, the junction kept 5 bases outside the gene matches. CDR3 in DNA: TGCAGTGCCGGACTAGCGGGATTACATGAGCAGTTCTTC. Its protein is CSAGLAGLHEQFF.

This clonotype was recorded only once. This chain uses TRBV20-1 with TRBJ2-1; 9 positions agree with TRBD2. Unmatched junction bases numbered 7, after V lost 7 bases and J lost 6 bases. The CDR3 contains 13 residues. Germline CDR1 is DFQATT and CDR2 is SNEGSKA (reference sequence). CDR3: CSEAGLASNEQFF. As DNA, the CDR3 is TGCAGTGAGGCGGGACTAGCTTCCAATGAGCAGTTCTTC.

This clonotype was detected a few times. The chain couples TRBV6-1 to TRBJ2-7; 7 bases line up with TRBD2. V lost 7 bases, J lost 2 bases, and 8 bases stayed unmatched. The CDR3 totals 14 residues. CDR1 is MNHNS and CDR2 is SASEGT in the germline V gene. CDR3 loop: CASTRSGVTYEQYF. The CDR3 coding sequence is TGTGCCAGCACCCGGAGCGGGGTGACCTACGAGCAGTACTTC.

The rearrangement links TRBV20-1 to TRBJ1-2; tentatively, D is TRBD1 (5 bases). Germline V gene sequence: CDR1 DFQATT, CDR2 SNEGSKA (reference sequence). This CDR3 is 13 amino acids long. Trimming took off 5 bases at V and 8 bases at J, with 18 bases between the two ends. The CDR3 protein is CSASRAQRRGYTF. In DNA form, the CDR3 reads TGCAGTGCTTCCAGGGCACAAAGAAGAGGCTACACCTTC.

The V gene is TRBV7-9, the J gene TRBJ2-1; D uncertain. Germline-derived CDR1 and CDR2 are SEHNR and FQNEAQ (reference sequence). V was pared by 7 bases and J by 9 bases, with 10 bases between. The CDR3 totals 11 residues. The CDR3 here is CASTPIGEQFF. As DNA, the CDR3 is TGTGCCAGCACCCCTATCGGTGAGCAGTTCTTC.

This clonotype was detected only a few times. This chain connects TRBV5-6 to TRBJ2-7; 9 bases line up with TRBD1. Germline V gene data show CDR1 as SGHDT and CDR2 as YYEEEE. This CDR3 comprises 16 residues. The V and J ends lost 3 bases and 5 bases, in that order; junction bases with no gene match: 12. The CDR3 DNA sequence: TGTGCCAGCAGCTCTTGGCCCGGGACAGGGTTCCACGAGCAGTACTTC. Its translation is CASSSWPGTGFHEQYF. The variable domain in full, with the rest retrieved from reference TRBV5-6 and TRBJ2-7, is DAGVTQSPTHLIKTRGQQVTLRCSPKSGHDTVSWYQQALGQGPQFIFQYYEEEERQRGNFPDRFSGHQFPNYSSELNVNALLLGDSALYLCASSSWPGTGFHEQYFGPGTRLTVT.

The rearrangement joins TRBV7-9 to TRBJ1-4; 12 nucleotides line up with TRBD1. The CDR3 consists of 17 residues. CDR1 is SEHNR and CDR2 is FQNEAQ in the germline V gene (reference sequence). V lost 6 bases, J lost 3 bases, and 8 bases stayed unmatched. The CDR3, as DNA: TGTGCCAGCAGGGGGGACAGGGGGCAAGAAGCTAATGAAAAACTGTTTTTT. Translated, it gives CASRGDRGQEANEKLFF.

This clonotype was recorded a few times. The J gene is TRBJ2-7, the V gene TRBV12-3 or TRBV12-4; D is unclear. The CDR3 length is 12 residues. The V end lost 2 bases, the J end lost 5 bases, and 7 bases lay between the germline ends. The DNA for the CDR3 is TGTGCCAGCAGTTTATCCTGGCACGAGCAGTACTTC. Its protein product is CASSLSWHEQYF.

This clonotype was observed a few times. This sequence joins TRBV7-2 and TRBJ2-7; D is uncertain. The germline CDR1 and CDR2 sequences are SGHTA and FQGNSA. V lost 1 base, J lost 3 bases, and 7 bases lay in between. The length of the CDR3 is 13 residues. CDR3 sequence: CASSLDRYYEQYF. CDR3 nucleotides: TGTGCCAGCAGCTTAGACAGATACTACGAGCAGTACTTC.

This clonotype has only a few counts. V is TRBV20-1 and J is TRBJ2-3; TRBD1 is a possible D gene (5 bases). Germline-derived CDR1 and CDR2 are DFQATT and SNEGSKA (reference sequence). V dropped 5 bases and J dropped 2 bases, with 17 bases sitting between them. This CDR3 has 15 residues. The CDR3 sequence is CSAGTLQGNTDTQYF. Here the CDR3 DNA reads TGCAGTGCTGGAACCCTCCAGGGTAACACAGATACGCAGTATTTT.